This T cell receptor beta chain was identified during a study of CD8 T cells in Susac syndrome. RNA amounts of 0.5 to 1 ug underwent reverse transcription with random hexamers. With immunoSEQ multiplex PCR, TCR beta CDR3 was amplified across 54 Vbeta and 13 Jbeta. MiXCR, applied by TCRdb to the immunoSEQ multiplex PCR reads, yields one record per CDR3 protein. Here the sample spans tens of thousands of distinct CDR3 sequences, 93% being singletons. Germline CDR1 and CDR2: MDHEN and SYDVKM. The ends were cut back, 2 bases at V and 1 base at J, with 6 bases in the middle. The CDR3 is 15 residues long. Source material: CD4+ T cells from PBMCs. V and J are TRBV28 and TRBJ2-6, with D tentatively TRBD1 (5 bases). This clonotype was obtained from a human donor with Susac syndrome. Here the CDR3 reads CASSLQGSGANVLTF. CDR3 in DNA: TGTGCCAGCAGTTTACAGGGTTCTGGGGCCAACGTCCTGACTTTC.